This TCR beta chain was sequenced during a study of cytomegalovirus exposure and HLA in healthy donors. About the research overall: Around four fifths of 300 to 450 genotyped donors fell in the Caucasian-associated ancestry cluster.

The J segment lost 5 bases and the V segment lost 3 bases, leaving 14 bases of the junction unmatched. The germline gives CDR1 SEHNR, CDR2 FQNEAQ (reference sequence). The CDR3 totals 17 residues. The PCR contained 60 Vbeta and 13 Jbeta primers. TCRdb's copy holds only in-frame clones and misses some; the assay was immunoSEQ multiplex PCR. Of 280,000 or so clones listed, about 90% are singletons. Sequencing was carried out using PBMCs. The sequence came from a woman aged 18-29 years in good health and CMV-seronegative. The chain carries TRBV7-9 and TRBJ2-7; 9 positions agree with TRBD1. CDR3: CASSFSASRDRANEQYF. In DNA, the CDR3 is TGTGCCAGCAGCTTTTCGGCCTCCCGGGACAGGGCGAACGAGCAGTACTTC.